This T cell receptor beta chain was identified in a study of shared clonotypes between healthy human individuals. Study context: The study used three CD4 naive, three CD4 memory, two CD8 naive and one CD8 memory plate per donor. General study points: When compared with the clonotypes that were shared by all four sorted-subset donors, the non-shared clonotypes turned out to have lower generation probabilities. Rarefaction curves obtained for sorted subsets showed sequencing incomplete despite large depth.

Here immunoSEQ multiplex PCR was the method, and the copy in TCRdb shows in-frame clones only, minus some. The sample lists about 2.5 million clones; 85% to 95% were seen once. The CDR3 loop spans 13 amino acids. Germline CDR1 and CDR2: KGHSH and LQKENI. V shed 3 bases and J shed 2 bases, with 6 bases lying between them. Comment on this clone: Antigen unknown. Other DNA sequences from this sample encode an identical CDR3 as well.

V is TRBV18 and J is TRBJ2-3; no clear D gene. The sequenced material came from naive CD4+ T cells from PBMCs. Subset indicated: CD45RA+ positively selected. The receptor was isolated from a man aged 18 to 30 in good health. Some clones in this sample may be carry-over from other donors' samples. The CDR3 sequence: CASSPDATDTQYF. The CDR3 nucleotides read TGTGCCAGCTCACCCGACGCCACAGATACGCAGTATTTT.